This TCR beta chain was captured by sequencing in a study of T-cell reconstitution after alpha-beta-depleted transplantation in children. A library of TCRbeta sequences, prepared with unique molecular identifiers, was generated. TCRdb re-derived calls from the PCR reads in MiXCR, one entry per CDR3 protein. Among about 400,000 distinct CDR3 sequences listed, about 20% were seen once. The V gene lost 8 bases and the J gene lost 5 bases, with 18 bases spanning the gap. The CDR3 has 13 residues. Germline CDR1 and CDR2: DFQATT and SNEGSKA (reference sequence). This TCR was recovered from a human donor who donated a stem cell graft to a child with acute myeloid leukemia. The chain carries TRBV20-1 and TRBJ2-5, with D perhaps matching TRBD1 or TRBD2 (5 bases each). This specimen consisted of PBMCs from the stem cell graft donor, obtained from the stem cell graft. The CDR3 reads CSSLGTRRETQYF. In DNA form, the CDR3 reads TGCAGTTCTCTAGGGACCCGACGGGAGACCCAGTACTTC.